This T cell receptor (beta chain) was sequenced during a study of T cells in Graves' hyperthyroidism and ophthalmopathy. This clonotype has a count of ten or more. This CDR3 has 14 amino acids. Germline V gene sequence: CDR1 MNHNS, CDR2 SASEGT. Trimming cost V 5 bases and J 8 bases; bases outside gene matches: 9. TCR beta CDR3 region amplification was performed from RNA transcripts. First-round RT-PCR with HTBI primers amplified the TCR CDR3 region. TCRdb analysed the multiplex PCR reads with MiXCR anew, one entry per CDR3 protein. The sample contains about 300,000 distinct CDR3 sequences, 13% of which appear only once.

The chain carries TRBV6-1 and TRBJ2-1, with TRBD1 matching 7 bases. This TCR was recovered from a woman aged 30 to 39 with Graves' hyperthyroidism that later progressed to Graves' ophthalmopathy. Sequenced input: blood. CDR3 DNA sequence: TGTGCCAGCAGTTCAAGGACAGGCACGGATGAGCAGTTCTTC. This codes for CASSSRTGTDEQFF.